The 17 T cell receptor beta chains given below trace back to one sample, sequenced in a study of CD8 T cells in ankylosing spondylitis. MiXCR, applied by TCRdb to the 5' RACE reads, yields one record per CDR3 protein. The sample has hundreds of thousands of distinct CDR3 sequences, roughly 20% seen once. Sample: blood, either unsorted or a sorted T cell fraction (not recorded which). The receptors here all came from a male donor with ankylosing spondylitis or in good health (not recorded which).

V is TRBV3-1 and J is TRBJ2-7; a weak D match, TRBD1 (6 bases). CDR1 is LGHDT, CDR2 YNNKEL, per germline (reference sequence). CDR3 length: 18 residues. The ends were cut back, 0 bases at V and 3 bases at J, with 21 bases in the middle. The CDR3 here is CASSQDLRVDRAGYEQYF. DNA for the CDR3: TGTGCCAGCAGCCAAGATTTAAGAGTGGACAGAGCCGGCTACGAGCAGTACTTC.

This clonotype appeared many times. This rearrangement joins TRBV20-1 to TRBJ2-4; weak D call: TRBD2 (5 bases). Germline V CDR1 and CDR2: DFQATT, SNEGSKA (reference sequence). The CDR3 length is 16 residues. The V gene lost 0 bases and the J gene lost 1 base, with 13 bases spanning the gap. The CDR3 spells CSARDVWGEAKNIQYF. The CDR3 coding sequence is TGCAGTGCTAGAGATGTCTGGGGAGAGGCCAAAAACATTCAGTACTTC.

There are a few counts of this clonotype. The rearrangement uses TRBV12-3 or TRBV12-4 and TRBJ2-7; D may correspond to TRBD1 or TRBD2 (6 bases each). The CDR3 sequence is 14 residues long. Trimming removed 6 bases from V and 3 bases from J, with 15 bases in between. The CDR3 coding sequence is TGTGCCAGCAGGGGAGAAGGGGGGAACTACGAGCAGTACTTC. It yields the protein CASRGEGGNYEQYF.

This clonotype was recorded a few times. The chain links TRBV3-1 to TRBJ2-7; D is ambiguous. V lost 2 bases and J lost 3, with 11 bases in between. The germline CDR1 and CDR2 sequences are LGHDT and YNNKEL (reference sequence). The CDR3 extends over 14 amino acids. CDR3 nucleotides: TGTGCCAGCAGCCAATCGGGTTGGAGCTACGAGCAGTACTTC. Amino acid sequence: CASSQSGWSYEQYF.

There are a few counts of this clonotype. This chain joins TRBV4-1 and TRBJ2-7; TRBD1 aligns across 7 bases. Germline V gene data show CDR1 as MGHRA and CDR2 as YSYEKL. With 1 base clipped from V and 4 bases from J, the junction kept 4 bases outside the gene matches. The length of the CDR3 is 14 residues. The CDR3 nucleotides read TGCGCCAGCAGCCAAGTTGACAGGGCGTACGAGCAGTACTTC. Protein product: CASSQVDRAYEQYF.

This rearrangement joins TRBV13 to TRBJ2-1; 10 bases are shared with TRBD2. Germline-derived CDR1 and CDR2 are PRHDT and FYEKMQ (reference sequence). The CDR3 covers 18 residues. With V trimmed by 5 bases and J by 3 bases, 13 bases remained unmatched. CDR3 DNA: TGTGCCAGCAGCCCCCACTCTCCAGCGGGGGGGTTCTACAATGAGCAGTTCTTC. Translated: CASSPHSPAGGFYNEQFF.

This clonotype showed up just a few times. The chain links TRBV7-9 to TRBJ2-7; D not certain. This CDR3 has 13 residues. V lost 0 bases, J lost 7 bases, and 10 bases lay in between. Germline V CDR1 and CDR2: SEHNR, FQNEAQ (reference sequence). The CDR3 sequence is CASSLAVLREQYF. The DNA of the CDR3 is TGTGCCAGCAGCTTAGCCGTCCTACGGGAGCAGTACTTC. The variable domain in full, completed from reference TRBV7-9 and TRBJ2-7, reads DTGVSQNPRHKITKRGQNVTFRCDPISEHNRLYWYRQTLGQGPEFLTYFQNEAQLEKSRLLSDRFSAERPKGSFSTLEIQRTEQGDSAMYLCASSLAVLREQYFGPGTRLTVT.

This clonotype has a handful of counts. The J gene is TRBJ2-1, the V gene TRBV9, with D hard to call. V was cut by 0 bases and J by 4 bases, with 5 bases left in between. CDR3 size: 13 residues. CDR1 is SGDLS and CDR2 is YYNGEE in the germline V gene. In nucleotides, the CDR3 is TGTGCCAGCAGCGTAGGGATATACAATGAGCAGTTCTTC. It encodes CASSVGIYNEQFF.

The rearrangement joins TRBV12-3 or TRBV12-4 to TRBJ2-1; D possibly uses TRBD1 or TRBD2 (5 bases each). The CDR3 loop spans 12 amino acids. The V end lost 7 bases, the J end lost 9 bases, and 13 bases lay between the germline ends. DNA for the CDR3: TGTGCCAGCACCCTGGGGGTGGCTGAGCAGTTCTTC. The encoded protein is CASTLGVAEQFF.

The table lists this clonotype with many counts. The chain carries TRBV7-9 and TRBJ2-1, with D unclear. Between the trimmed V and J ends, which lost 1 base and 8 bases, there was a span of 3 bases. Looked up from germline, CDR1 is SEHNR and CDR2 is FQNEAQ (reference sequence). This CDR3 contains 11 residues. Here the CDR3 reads CASSLVDEQFF. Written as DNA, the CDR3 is TGTGCCAGCAGCTTAGTGGATGAGCAGTTCTTC.

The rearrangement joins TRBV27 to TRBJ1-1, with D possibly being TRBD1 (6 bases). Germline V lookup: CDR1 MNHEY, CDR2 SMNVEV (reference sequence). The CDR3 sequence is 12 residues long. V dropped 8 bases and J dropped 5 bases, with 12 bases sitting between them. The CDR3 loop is CASRKGGTEAFF. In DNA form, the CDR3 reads TGTGCCAGCCGAAAGGGGGGAACTGAAGCTTTCTTT.

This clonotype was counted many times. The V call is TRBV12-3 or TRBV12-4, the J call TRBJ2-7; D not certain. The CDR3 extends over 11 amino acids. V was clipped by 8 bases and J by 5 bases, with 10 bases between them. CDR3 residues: CASSLLDEQYF. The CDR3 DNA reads TGTGCCAGCTCTCTCCTTGACGAGCAGTACTTC.

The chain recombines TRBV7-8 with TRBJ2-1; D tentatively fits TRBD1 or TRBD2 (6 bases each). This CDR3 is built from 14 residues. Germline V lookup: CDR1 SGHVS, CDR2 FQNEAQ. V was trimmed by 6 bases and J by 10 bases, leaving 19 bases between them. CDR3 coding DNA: TGTGCCAGCAGAGAAGTGACAGGAGGGGGGGAGCAGTTCTTC. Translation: CASREVTGGGEQFF.

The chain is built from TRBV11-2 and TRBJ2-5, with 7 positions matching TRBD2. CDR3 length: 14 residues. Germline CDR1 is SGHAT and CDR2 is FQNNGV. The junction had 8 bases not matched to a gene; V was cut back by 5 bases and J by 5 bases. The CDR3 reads CASSPTFGGETQYF. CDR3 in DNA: TGTGCCAGCAGCCCGACCTTCGGGGGGGAGACCCAGTACTTC.

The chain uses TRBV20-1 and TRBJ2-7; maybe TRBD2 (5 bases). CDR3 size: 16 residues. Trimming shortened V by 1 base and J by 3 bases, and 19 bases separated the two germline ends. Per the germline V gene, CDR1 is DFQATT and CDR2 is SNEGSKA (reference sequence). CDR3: CSARGEKTFGVYEQYF. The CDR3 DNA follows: TGCAGTGCTAGAGGTGAGAAGACATTCGGGGTCTACGAGCAGTACTTC.

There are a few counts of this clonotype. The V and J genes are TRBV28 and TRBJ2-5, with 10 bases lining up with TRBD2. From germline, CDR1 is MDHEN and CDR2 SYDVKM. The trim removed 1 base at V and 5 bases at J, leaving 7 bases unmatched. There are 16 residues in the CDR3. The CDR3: CASSLLASGGYETQYF. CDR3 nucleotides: TGTGCCAGCAGTTTATTGGCTAGCGGGGGATACGAGACCCAGTACTTC.

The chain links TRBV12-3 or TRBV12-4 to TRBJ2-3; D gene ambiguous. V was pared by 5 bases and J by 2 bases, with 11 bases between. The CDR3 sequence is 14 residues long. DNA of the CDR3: TGTGCCAGCAGTAACGGAGCATTCACAGATACGCAGTATTTT. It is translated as CASSNGAFTDTQYF.